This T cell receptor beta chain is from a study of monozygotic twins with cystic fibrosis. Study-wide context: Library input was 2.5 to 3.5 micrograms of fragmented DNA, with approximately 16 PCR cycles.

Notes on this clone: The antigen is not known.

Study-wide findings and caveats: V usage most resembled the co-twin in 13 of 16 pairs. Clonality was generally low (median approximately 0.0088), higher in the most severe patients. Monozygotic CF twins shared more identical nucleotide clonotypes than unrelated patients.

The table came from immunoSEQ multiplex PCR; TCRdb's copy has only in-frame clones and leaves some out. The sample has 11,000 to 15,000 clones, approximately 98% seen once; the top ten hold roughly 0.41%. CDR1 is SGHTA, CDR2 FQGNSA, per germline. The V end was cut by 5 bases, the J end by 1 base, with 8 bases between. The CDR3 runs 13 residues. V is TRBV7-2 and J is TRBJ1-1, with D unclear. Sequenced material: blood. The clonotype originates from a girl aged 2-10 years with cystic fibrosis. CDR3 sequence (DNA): TGTGCCAGCAGCCCCGGGCAGAACACTGAAGCTTTCTTT. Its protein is CASSPGQNTEAFF.